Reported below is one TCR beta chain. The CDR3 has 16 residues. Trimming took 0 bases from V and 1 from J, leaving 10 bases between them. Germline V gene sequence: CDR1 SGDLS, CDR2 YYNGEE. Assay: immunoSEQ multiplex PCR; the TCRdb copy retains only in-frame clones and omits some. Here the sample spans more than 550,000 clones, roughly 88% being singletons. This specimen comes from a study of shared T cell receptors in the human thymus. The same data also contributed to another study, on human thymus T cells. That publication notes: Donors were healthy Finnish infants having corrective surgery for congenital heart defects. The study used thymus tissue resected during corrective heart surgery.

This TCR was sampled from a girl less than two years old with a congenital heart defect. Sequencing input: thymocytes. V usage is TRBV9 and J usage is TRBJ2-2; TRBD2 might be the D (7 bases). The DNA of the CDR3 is TGTGCCAGCAGCGTAGAGGGGGGGGAGAACACCGGGGAGCTGTTTTTT. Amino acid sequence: CASSVEGGENTGELFF.